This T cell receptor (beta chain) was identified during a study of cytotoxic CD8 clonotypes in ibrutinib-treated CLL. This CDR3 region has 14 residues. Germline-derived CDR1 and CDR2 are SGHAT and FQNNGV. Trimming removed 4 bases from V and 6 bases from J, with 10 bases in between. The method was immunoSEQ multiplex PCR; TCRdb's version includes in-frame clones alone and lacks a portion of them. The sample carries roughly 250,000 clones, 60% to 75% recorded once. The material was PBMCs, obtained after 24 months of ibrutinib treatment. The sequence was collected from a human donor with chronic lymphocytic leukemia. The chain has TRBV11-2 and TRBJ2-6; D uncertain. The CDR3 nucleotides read TGTGCCAGCAGCTCGGAAGTGGAGGCCAACGTCCTGACTTTC. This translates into CASSSEVEANVLTF.